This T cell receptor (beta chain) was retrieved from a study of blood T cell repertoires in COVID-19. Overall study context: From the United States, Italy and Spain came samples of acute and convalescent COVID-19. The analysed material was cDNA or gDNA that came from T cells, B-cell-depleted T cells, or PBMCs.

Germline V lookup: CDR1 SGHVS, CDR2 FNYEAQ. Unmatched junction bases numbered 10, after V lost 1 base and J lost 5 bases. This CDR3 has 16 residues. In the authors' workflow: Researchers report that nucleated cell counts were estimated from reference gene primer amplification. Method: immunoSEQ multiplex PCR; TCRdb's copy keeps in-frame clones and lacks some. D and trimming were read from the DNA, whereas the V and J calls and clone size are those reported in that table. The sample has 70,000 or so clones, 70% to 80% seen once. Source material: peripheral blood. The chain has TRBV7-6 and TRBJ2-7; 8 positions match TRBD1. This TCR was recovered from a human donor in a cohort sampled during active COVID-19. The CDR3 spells CASSLGPPTGDDEQYF. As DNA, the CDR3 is TGTGCCAGCAGCTTAGGGCCACCGACAGGGGACGACGAGCAGTACTTC.